The 5 T cell receptor beta chains below come from one sample, sequenced in a study of shared clonotypes between healthy human individuals. Profiling relied on immunoSEQ multiplex PCR, and the TCRdb table lists in-frame clones only, not all of them. The sample has around 200,000 clones; approximately 60% are singletons. The sequenced sample was memory CD4+ T cells sorted from blood. Subset: CD45RA-negative fraction. These receptor sequences come from a man in his thirties or forties in good health.

V gene TRBV5-6 combines with J gene TRBJ2-3; 10 nucleotides line up with TRBD2. Looked up from germline, CDR1 is SGHDT and CDR2 is YYEEEE. The CDR3 covers 16 residues. The trim removed 4 bases at V and 2 bases at J, leaving 7 bases unmatched. The CDR3 DNA follows: TGTGCCAGCAGCCCTACGAGCGGGAGGGTCACAGATACGCAGTATTTT. Its translation is CASSPTSGRVTDTQYF.

This clone was observed a few times. The rearrangement uses TRBV5-1 and TRBJ2-5, with D perhaps TRBD1 or TRBD2 (7 bases each). Germline assignment: CDR1 SGHRS and CDR2 YFSETQ. Trimming shortened V by 1 base and J by 3 bases, and 13 bases separated the two germline ends. The CDR3 consists of 15 residues. The CDR3 loop reads CASSLYGGTEETQYF. The CDR3 DNA is TGCGCCAGCAGCTTGTACGGGGGGACAGAAGAGACCCAGTACTTC.

This clone was observed a handful of times. V usage is TRBV10-3 and J usage is TRBJ2-1, with unresolved D. The CDR3 loop spans 12 amino acids. Germline CDR1 is ENHRY and CDR2 is SYGVKD. V was trimmed by 6 bases and J by 5 bases, leaving 8 bases between them. CDR3 nucleotides: TGTGCCATCAGCCGCCTCAACAATGAGCAGTTCTTC. Encoded protein: CAISRLNNEQFF.

The chain is built from TRBV2 and TRBJ2-1; D may be TRBD1 (8 bases). V lost 10 bases to trimming and J lost 8 bases, with 27 bases between them. Germline V gene lookup returns CDR1 SNHLY and CDR2 FYNNEI. There are 16 residues in the CDR3. The CDR3: CATRTGWASGLDEQFF. CDR3 coding DNA: TGTGCCACCCGGACAGGGTGGGCTAGCGGCCTGGATGAGCAGTTCTTC.

This clone has a handful of counts. V is TRBV9 and J is TRBJ2-5, with TRBD2 matching over 7 bases. This CDR3 spans 14 amino acids. Losses at the gene ends were 3 bases for V and 4 bases for J; bases not matched to a gene: 6. CDR1 is SGDLS, CDR2 YYNGEE, per germline. CDR3 in DNA: TGTGCCAGCAGCGCAGAATCGGGGGGAGAGACCCAGTACTTC. Protein product: CASSAESGGETQYF.